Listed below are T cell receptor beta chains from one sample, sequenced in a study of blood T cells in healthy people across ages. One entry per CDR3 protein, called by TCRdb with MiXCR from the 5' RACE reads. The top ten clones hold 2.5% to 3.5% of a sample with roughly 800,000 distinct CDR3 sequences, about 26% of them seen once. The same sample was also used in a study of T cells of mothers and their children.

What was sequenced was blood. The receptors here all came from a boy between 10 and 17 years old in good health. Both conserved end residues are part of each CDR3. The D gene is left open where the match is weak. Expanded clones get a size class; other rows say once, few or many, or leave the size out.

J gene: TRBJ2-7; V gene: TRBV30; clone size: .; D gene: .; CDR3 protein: CAAQPGNEQYF; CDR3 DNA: TGTGCTGCCCAACCCGGGAACGAGCAGTACTTC
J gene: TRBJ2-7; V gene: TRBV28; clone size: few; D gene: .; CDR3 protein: CASSSTHSRGRGRYEQYF; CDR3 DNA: TGTGCCAGCAGTTCTACACACTCCAGGGGGCGCGGGAGGTACGAGCAGTACTTC
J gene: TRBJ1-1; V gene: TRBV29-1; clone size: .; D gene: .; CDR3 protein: CSAQQVTNTEAFF; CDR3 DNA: TGCAGCGCACAACAGGTAACCAACACTGAAGCTTTCTTT
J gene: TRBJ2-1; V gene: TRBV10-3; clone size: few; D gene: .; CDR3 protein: CAISSDNEQFF; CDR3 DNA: TGTGCCATCAGTTCCGACAATGAGCAGTTCTTC
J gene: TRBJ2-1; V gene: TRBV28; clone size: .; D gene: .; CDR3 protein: CASRTQGLSYNEQFF; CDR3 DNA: TGTGCCAGCAGAACACAAGGGTTATCCTACAATGAGCAGTTCTTC
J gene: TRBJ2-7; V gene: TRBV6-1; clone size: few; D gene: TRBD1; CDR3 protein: CASSRGSAGQGYEQYF; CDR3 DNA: TGTGCCAGCAGCAGGGGATCCGCCGGACAGGGCTACGAGCAGTACTTC
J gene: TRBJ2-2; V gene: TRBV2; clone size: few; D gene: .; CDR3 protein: CASSVRDTWGLAGELFF; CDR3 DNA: TGTGCCAGCAGTGTTAGGGACACCTGGGGGCTGGCCGGGGAGCTGTTTTTT
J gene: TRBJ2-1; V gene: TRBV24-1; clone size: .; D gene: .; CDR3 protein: CATARANNEQFF; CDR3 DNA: TGTGCCACCGCGAGGGCTAACAATGAGCAGTTCTTC
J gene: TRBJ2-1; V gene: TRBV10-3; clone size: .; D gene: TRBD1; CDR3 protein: CAIDRDRGSQQFF; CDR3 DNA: TGTGCCATTGACCGGGACAGGGGTTCTCAGCAGTTCTTC
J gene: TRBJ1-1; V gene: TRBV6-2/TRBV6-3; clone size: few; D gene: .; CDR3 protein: CASSWRDRTIYMNTEAFF; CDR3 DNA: TGTGCCAGCAGTTGGAGGGACCGAACAATTTACATGAACACTGAAGCTTTCTTT
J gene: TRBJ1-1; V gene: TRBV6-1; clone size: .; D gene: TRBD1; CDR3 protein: CASSERDSRNAEAFF; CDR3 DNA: TGTGCCAGCAGTGAGAGGGACAGCAGGAACGCTGAAGCTTTCTTT
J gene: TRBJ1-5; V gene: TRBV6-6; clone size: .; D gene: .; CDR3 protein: CASSYVEGSRQPQHF; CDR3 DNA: TGTGCCAGCAGTTACGTAGAGGGTAGCCGACAGCCCCAGCATTTT
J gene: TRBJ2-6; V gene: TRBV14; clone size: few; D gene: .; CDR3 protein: CASSQPQSGVGPGANVLTF; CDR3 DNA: TGTGCCAGCAGCCAACCCCAATCAGGCGTGGGGCCTGGGGCCAACGTCCTGACTTTC
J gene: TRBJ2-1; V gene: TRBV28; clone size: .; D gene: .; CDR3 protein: CASSLRSGTHASYNEQFF; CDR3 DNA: TGTGCCAGCAGCCTTAGATCCGGGACACACGCCTCCTACAATGAGCAGTTCTTC
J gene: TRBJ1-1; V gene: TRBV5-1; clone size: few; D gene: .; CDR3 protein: CASSGRDGNTEAFF; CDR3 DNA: TGCGCCAGCAGCGGAAGGGACGGGAACACTGAAGCTTTCTTT
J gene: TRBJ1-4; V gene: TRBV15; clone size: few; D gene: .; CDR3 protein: CATGIKGIPYEKLFF; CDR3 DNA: TGTGCCACAGGGATCAAGGGGATACCGTATGAAAAACTGTTTTTT
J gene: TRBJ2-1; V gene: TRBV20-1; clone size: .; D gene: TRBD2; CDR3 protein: CSARTLAGRSYNEQFF; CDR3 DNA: TGCAGTGCCCGAACCCTAGCGGGTCGCTCCTACAATGAGCAGTTCTTC
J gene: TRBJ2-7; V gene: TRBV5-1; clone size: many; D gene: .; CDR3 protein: CASSLWPWDSYEQYF; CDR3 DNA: TGCGCCAGCAGCTTGTGGCCTTGGGACTCCTACGAGCAGTACTTC
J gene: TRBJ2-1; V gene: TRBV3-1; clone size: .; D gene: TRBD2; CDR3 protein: CASSQISGGAFNEQFF; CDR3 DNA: TGTGCCAGCAGCCAAATTAGCGGGGGGGCCTTCAATGAGCAGTTCTTC
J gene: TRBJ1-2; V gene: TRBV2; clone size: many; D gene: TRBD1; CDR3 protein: CASSEGQGNYGYTF; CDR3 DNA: TGTGCCAGCAGTGAAGGACAGGGTAACTATGGCTACACCTTC
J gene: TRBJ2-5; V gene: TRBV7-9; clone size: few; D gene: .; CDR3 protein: CASSLTGTTWETQYF; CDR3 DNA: TGTGCCAGCAGCTTAACCGGGACAACCTGGGAGACCCAGTACTTC
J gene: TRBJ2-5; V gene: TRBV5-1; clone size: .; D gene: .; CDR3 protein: CGSTPARQETQYF; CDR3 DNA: TGCGGCAGCACCCCGGCAAGACAAGAGACCCAGTACTTC
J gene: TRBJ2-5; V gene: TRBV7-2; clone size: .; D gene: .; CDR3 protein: CASSLVGRGRGQETQYF; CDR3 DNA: TGTGCCAGCAGCTTAGTCGGTAGGGGGCGGGGCCAAGAGACCCAGTACTTC
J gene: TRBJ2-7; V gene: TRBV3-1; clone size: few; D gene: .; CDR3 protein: CASSQYGTPLSYEQYF; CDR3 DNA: TGTGCCAGCAGCCAATACGGGACTCCCCTCTCCTACGAGCAGTACTTC